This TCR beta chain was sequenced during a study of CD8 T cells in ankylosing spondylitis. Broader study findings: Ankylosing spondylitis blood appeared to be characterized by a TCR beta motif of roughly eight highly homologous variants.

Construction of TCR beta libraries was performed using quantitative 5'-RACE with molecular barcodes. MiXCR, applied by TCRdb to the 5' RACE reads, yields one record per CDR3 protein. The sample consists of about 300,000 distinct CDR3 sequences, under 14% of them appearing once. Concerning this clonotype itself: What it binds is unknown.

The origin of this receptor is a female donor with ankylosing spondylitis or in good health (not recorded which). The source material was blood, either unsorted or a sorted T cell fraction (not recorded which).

The CDR3 coding sequence is TGCAGTGCCAAAAGACTAGCGGGCCCCTACGAGCAGTACTTC. Its protein product is CSAKRLAGPYEQYF. The J gene is TRBJ2-7, the V gene TRBV20-1; 10 bases fit TRBD2. The CDR3 consists of 14 residues. The V gene's germline CDR1 is DFQATT and CDR2 SNEGSKA (reference sequence). V lost 6 bases and J lost 2; bases outside the gene matches: 7.